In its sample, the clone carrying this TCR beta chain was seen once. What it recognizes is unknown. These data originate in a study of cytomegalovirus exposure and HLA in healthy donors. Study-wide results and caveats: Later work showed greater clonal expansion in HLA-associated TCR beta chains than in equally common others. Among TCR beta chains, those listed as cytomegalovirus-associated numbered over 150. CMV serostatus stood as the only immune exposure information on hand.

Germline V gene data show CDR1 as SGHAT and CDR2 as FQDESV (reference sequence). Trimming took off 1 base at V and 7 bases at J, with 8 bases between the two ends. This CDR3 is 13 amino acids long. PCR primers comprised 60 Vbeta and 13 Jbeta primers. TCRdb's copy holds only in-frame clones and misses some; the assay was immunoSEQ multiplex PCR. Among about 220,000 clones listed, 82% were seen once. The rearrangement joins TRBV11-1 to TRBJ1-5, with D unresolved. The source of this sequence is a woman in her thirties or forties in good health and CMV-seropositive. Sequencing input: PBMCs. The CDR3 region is CASSLGARQPQHF. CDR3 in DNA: TGTGCCAGCAGCTTAGGGGCCAGGCAGCCCCAGCATTTT. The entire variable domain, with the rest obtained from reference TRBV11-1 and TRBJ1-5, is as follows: EAEVAQSPRYKITEKSQAVAFWCDPISGHATLYWYRQILGQGPELLVQFQDESVVDDSQLPKDRFSAERLKGVDSTLKIQPAELGDSAMYLCASSLGARQPQHFGDGTRLSIL.